This TCR beta chain emerged from a study of blood T cell repertoires in COVID-19. The V gene's germline CDR1 is GTSNPN and CDR2 SVGIG (reference sequence). Trimming removed 2 bases at V and 4 bases at J, with 8 bases between. CDR3 length: 12 residues. Clinical history as reported by participants underpinned cohort assignment. Original processing methods: Scientists estimated how many nucleated cells there were by amplifying reference gene primers. The assay was immunoSEQ multiplex PCR, and TCRdb's table has in-frame clones only and misses some. The DNA gave D and trimming, while V, J and clone size come from that table. The sample gives 370,000 or so clones, 87% of which show up once; 1% to 1.5% is in the top ten.

Sequenced material: PBMCs or T cells enriched from blood (not recorded which). V usage is TRBV30 and J usage is TRBJ1-2, with D unresolved. This TCR was recovered from a man aged 25 to 45 who had recovered from COVID-19. The CDR3 is CAWSPDFYGYTF. The CDR3 DNA is TGTGCCTGGAGTCCGGACTTCTATGGCTACACCTTC.